The next 17 T cell receptor beta chains were all read from a single sample in a study of T cell repertoires in cytomegalovirus infection. TCRdb passed the reads through MiXCR, listing each CDR3 protein once. This table has 80,000 to 130,000 distinct CDR3 sequences, about a quarter appearing once. The sequenced sample was CD8+ T cells from PBMCs. Receptors originate from a human donor in good health (CMV status not recorded). Some clones in this sample may be carry-over from other donors' samples.

The table lists this clonotype with many counts. V and J are TRBV4-1 and TRBJ1-2; a possible D gene is TRBD1 (5 bases). This CDR3 spans 14 amino acids. CDR1 is MGHRA, CDR2 YSYEKL, per germline. The V gene lost 0 bases and the J gene lost 8 bases, with 13 bases spanning the gap. The CDR3 spells CASSQDVRGLGYTF. The CDR3 DNA is TGCGCCAGCAGCCAAGATGTACGGGGCCTCGGCTACACCTTC.

J is TRBJ2-7 and V is TRBV7-8; D is possibly TRBD1 (6 bases). This CDR3 comprises 18 residues. The V gene's germline CDR1 is SGHVS and CDR2 FQNEAQ. V gave up 1 base and J gave up 3 bases, with 22 bases separating them. The CDR3 sequence: CASSLVETGRRFDYEQYF. The CDR3 DNA reads TGTGCCAGCAGCTTAGTGGAGACAGGCCGACGGTTTGACTACGAGCAGTACTTC. Based on the CDR3 plus reference TRBV7-8 and TRBJ2-7, the full variable domain is GAGVSQSPRYKVAKRGQDVALRCDPISGHVSLFWYQQALGQGPEFLTYFQNEAQLDKSGLPSDRFFAERPEGSVSTLKIQRTQQEDSAVYLCASSLVETGRRFDYEQYFGPGTRLTVT.

The rearrangement links TRBV11-2 to TRBJ2-1; TRBD1 is a possible D gene (6 bases). Germline V CDR1 and CDR2: SGHAT, FQNNGV. Deletions cut 7 bases from V and 4 bases from J, with 17 bases between. CDR3 length: 15 residues. The CDR3 DNA reads as TGTGCCAGCACCTTGGACAGAAGAGGATACAATGAGCAGTTCTTC. Amino acids: CASTLDRRGYNEQFF.

This clonotype was picked up a small number of times. This chain connects TRBV20-1 to TRBJ2-1, with D perhaps TRBD1 or TRBD2 (5 bases each). In germline, CDR1 is DFQATT, CDR2 SNEGSKA (reference sequence). The CDR3 runs 14 residues. With 2 bases removed from V and 7 bases from J, the gap between germline ends came to 15 bases. CDR3 residues: CSARTGHGGNEQFF. CDR3 in DNA: TGCAGTGCTAGAACAGGCCATGGGGGAAATGAGCAGTTCTTC.

The J gene is TRBJ1-1, the V gene TRBV20-1, with unresolved D. The V end lost 5 bases, the J end lost 4 bases, and 5 bases lay between the germline ends. Germline loops: CDR1 DFQATT, CDR2 SNEGSKA (reference sequence). The CDR3 totals 10 residues. The CDR3, as DNA: TGCAGTGCTGTACTCACTGAAGCTTTCTTT. The encoded protein is CSAVLTEAFF.

This clonotype showed up many times. The CDR3 is CASSQDSEGTYEQYF. The DNA for the CDR3 is TGTGCCAGCAGCCAAGATTCAGAGGGGACCTACGAGCAGTACTTC. The chain employs TRBV14 and TRBJ2-7; tentatively, D is TRBD1 or TRBD2 (5 bases each). Trimming removed 0 bases from V and 2 bases from J, with 11 bases in between. The CDR3 spans 15 residues. The V gene's germline CDR1 is SGHDN and CDR2 FVKESK.

The chain is built from TRBV5-6 and TRBJ1-2; tentatively, D is TRBD1 (6 bases). Germline V CDR1 and CDR2: SGHDT, YYEEEE. Trimming left V 7 bases short and J 2 bases short, with 24 bases between. The CDR3 runs 17 residues. The CDR3 DNA sequence: TGTGCCAGCGGCCAGGACAGATCTCTATCCGGAAACTATGGCTACACCTTC. As protein: CASGQDRSLSGNYGYTF.

This clonotype was counted ten times or more. The chain combines TRBV19 with TRBJ2-1; 12 nucleotides agree with TRBD2. CDR1 is LNHDA and CDR2 is SQIVND in the germline V gene (reference sequence). There are 15 residues in the CDR3. J was trimmed by 4 bases and V by 6 bases; bases with no gene match: 4. The CDR3 sequence is CASRTSGGRYNEQFF. In DNA, the CDR3 is TGTGCCAGTAGGACTAGCGGGGGCCGGTACAATGAGCAGTTCTTC. The full variable domain, in which reference TRBV19 and TRBJ2-1 provide the parts outside the CDR3, is DGGITQSPKYLFRKEGQNVTLSCEQNLNHDAMYWYRQDPGQGLRLIYYSQIVNDFQKGDIAEGYSVSREKKESFPLTVTSAQKNPTAFYLCASRTSGGRYNEQFFGPGTRLTVL.

This clonotype was observed a handful of times. The chain is built from TRBV27 and TRBJ2-3; tentatively, D is TRBD1 (6 bases). Germline values: CDR1 MNHEY, CDR2 SMNVEV (reference sequence). Trimming left V 3 bases short and J 3 bases short, with 16 bases between. The CDR3 contains 16 residues. CDR3 amino acids: CASSLGRPTGTDTQYF. CDR3 DNA sequence: TGTGCCAGCAGTTTGGGGCGCCCAACAGGGACAGATACGCAGTATTTT.

Only one count was recorded for this clonotype. This sequence may be a read error, since a much larger clone differs from it by one base. The V call is TRBV27, the J call TRBJ2-2, with D tentatively TRBD2 (6 bases). Germline CDR1 and CDR2: MNHEY and SMNVEV (reference sequence). The V end lost 7 bases, the J end lost 1 base, and 13 bases lay between the germline ends. The CDR3 covers 15 residues. The CDR3 loop is CASKMRGRNTGELFF. The DNA of the CDR3 is TGTGCCAGCAAGATGCGGGGTAGGAACACCGGGGAGCTGTTTTTT.

This clonotype was seen more than once but under ten times. This chain connects TRBV27 to TRBJ2-3; D is undetermined. Germline-derived CDR1 and CDR2 are MNHEY and SMNVEV (reference sequence). The V end was cut by 10 bases, the J end by 1 base, with 6 bases between. The CDR3 loop spans 11 amino acids. The CDR3, as DNA: TGTGCCACCCGAGGCACAGATACGCAGTATTTT. Its translation is CATRGTDTQYF.

This clonotype was observed a handful of times. This rearrangement joins TRBV10-1 to TRBJ1-1; 8 bases map to TRBD1. The junction had 12 bases not matched to a gene; V was cut back by 0 bases and J by 3 bases. The CDR3 sequence is 18 residues long. The germline CDR1 and CDR2 sequences are WNHNN and SYGVQD (reference sequence). In DNA form, the CDR3 reads TGCGCCAGCAGTGAGTCGCCCAGGGGGCGCGGGCAGTACACTGAAGCTTTCTTT. Residues: CASSESPRGRGQYTEAFF.

J is TRBJ2-1 and V is TRBV6-2 or TRBV6-3; D may match TRBD1 or TRBD2 (5 bases each). Germline CDR1 reads MNHEY; CDR2 reads SVGEGT. V lost 6 bases, J lost 5 bases, and 17 bases lay in between. There are 15 residues in the CDR3. CDR3 sequence reads: CASSFYVGANNEQFF. CDR3 nucleotide sequence: TGTGCCAGCAGCTTTTACGTCGGGGCCAACAATGAGCAGTTCTTC.

This clonotype has at least ten counts. CDR3: CASSSVETSWYEQYF. In DNA, the CDR3 is TGTGCCAGCAGCTCTGTCGAGACTAGCTGGTACGAGCAGTACTTC. V and J are TRBV7-2 and TRBJ2-7, with TRBD2 matching over 7 bases. J gave up 4 bases and V 4 bases, and 10 bases lay outside the gene matches. The CDR3 contains 15 residues. CDR1 and CDR2 (germline): SGHTA, FQGNSA.

At least ten counts were recorded for this clonotype. The CDR3 spells CASRRGLVPEQYF. CDR3 in DNA: TGTGCCAGCCGGCGGGGACTAGTGCCAGAGCAGTACTTC. The chain uses TRBV7-9 and TRBJ2-7; 8 nucleotides align to TRBD2. CDR1 and CDR2 from the germline V gene are SEHNR and FQNEAQ (reference sequence). The V and J ends lost 8 bases and 7 bases, in that order; junction bases with no gene match: 10. The CDR3 has 13 residues. The full variable domain, with the rest looked up from reference TRBV7-9 and TRBJ2-7, is DTGVSQNPRHKITKRGQNVTFRCDPISEHNRLYWYRQTLGQGPEFLTYFQNEAQLEKSRLLSDRFSAERPKGSFSTLEIQRTEQGDSAMYLCASRRGLVPEQYFGPGTRLTVT.

In DNA form, the CDR3 reads TGTGCCAGCTCACCAGGGGCCAGCGGGGGGAGGAATGAGCAGTTCTTC. Translation gives CASSPGASGGRNEQFF. This chain links TRBV18 with TRBJ2-1, with 9 positions matching TRBD2. The CDR3 length is 16 residues. Trimming cost V 2 bases and J 7 bases; bases outside gene matches: 9. The V gene's germline CDR1 is KGHSH and CDR2 LQKENI.

This clonotype was recorded at least ten times. The V call is TRBV2, the J call TRBJ2-1; 10 nucleotides align to TRBD1. The germline V gene encodes CDR1 SNHLY and CDR2 FYNNEI. The CDR3 is 14 amino acids. V lost 8 bases to trimming and J lost 2 bases; unmatched junction nucleotides: 3. In DNA form, the CDR3 reads TGTGCCAGCGGGGGACAGGGGACCTACAATGAGCAGTTCTTC. Its translation is CASGGQGTYNEQFF. Full variable domain (remainder filled in from reference TRBV2 and TRBJ2-1): EPEVTQTPSHQVTQMGQEVILRCVPISNHLYFYWYRQILGQKVEFLVSFYNNEISEKSEIFDDQFSVERPDGSNFTLKIRSTKLEDSAMYFCASGGQGTYNEQFFGPGTRLTVL.